This TCR beta chain is drawn from a study of T cell changes during pregnancy in multiple sclerosis. CDR1 and CDR2 (germline): MRHNA, SNTAGT. V was clipped by 5 bases and J by 7 bases, with 15 bases between them. The length of the CDR3 is 14 residues. In its sample, this clone was seen once. TCRdb's copy holds only in-frame clones and misses some; the assay was immunoSEQ multiplex PCR. Of more than 55,000 clones detected, more than 85% appear once; the ten largest clones hold approximately 3.8%. The receptor's source is a female donor in good health, enrolled as a control in a pregnancy study. This chain links TRBV6-4 with TRBJ2-1; D may be TRBD2 (6 bases). The starting material was peripheral blood, obtained after pregnancy. CDR3 protein: CASSTEIGGNEQFF. CDR3 nucleotides: TGTGCCAGCAGTACTGAGATTGGAGGGAATGAGCAGTTCTTC.